Sequencing of this TCR beta chain was carried out in a study of neurological immune-mediated disorders (dated by TCRdb to between 2017 and 2020). Looking at the study overall: Using UMI-based sequencing, the study compared peripheral blood TCR-beta repertoires from patients with HTLV-I-associated myelopathy (HAM/TSP), patients with multiple sclerosis, and healthy controls. The cohort comprised 68 subjects: 15 or so HAM/TSP patients, 34 multiple sclerosis patients and 20 healthy controls. The 106 TCR-beta libraries included longitudinal samples, technical triplicates and paired sorted CD4+ and CD8+ T-cell subsets alongside PBMC samples. Overall results and qualifications from the work: Expanded clones from different subjects shared no identical CDR3 amino acid sequences, which suggests that TCR-beta repertoires were private in all groups. TCR clonal expansion was greatest in HAM/TSP patients and smallest in MS patients, who ranked below even healthy controls.

The CDR3 covers 14 residues, taking in both the cysteine and the phenylalanine. Only the CDR3 portion is preserved as DNA: 42 bases, with reading frame beginning at the first base. V drops 0 bases and J drops 4 bases, leaving 10 bases in between. CDR1 and CDR2 (SGHRS, YFSETQ) derive from the germline V gene. Healthy controls were blood bank volunteers in Maryland, USA. Sorted-subset TCR libraries were prepared from fewer than 1.3 million sorted CD4+ or CD8+ T cells. Peripheral blood was subjected to Ficoll-Hypaque density gradient centrifugation to isolate PBMCs, which were then cryopreserved in liquid nitrogen. The study also sequenced paired sorted CD4+ and CD8+ subsets from healthy controls, HAM/TSP patients and MS patients. cDNA synthesis used template-switch 5'RACE with a primer carrying a 10-nucleotide random unique molecular identifier tagging each TCR transcript. Over 170 million TCR-beta sequences, covering 15-18 subjects, were produced in each sequencing run. The RNeasy kit was used to extract total RNA. TCR-beta VDJ regions were amplified with primers for the TCR constant region and the 5'RACE anchor, using the KAPA Real-time Library Amplification kit. Sample indexes and Illumina adaptors were added in a first PCR, after which library yield was increased in a second PCR. The roughly 650 bp TCR product was size-selected on a 2% E-gel SizeSelection system after Ampure bead purification. Before pooling, library quality was assessed on a Bioanalyzer, concentration was determined with Qubit, and library quantification was performed with the Kapa Library Quantification kit. Libraries were sequenced paired-end 2 x 150 bp on an Illumina HiSeq 2500. To increase sequence diversity, roughly 24-31% phiX was spiked into each library pool. The source study handled its data this way. The quality-filtered reads were processed with the UMI-based MiGEC pipeline, whose error correction step removed more than 80% of the raw TCR sequences. VDJ genes were aligned to IMGT germline references, and clonotypes were defined by unique CDR3 amino acid sequence plus V-J genes. Clonal expansion, Shannon diversity and CDR3 relatedness were evaluated with VDJtools (CalcPairwiseDistances, ClusterSamples), while phylogenetic trees were built in CLCbio workbench. Using coefficient-of-variation modelling across technical triplicates, the study counted a clone as expanded if it had at least 8 unique UMIs. TCRdb reprocessing: public reads trimmed at Q25 with fastp, clones called with MiXCR, in-frame beta chains kept. Every CDR3 protein is listed once, alongside the most common genes and DNA of its rows. TCRdb's processing, not the study's, gives the V and J calls here. This sample is represented by roughly 22,000 distinct CDR3 sequences; 5.5% to 8% of them were singletons. The ten largest clonotypes hold about 48% of the sample.

This clonotype was found many times. The specificity of this receptor is unknown. No much larger clone is present one base from it, and per-base qualities are unavailable. The chain was built from TRBV5-1 and TRBJ1-2; the D gene identity is not certain. The sequencing input was CD8+ T cells from blood. The sequence derives from a man in his late teens or twenties in good health. The DNA reads as follows: TGCGCCAGCAGCTTGGGCGGGGTTGCCTATGGCTACACCTTC. This codes for CASSLGGVAYGYTF. Where the CDR3 stops, the reference TRBV5-1 and TRBJ1-2 genes take over; the full variable domain is KAGVTQTPRYLIKTRGQQVTLSCSPISGHRSVSWYQQTPGQGLQFLFEYFSETQRNKGNFPGRFSGRQFSNSRSEMNVSTLELGDSALYLCASSLGGVAYGYTFGSGTRLTVV.